This passage covers 28 T cell receptor beta chains from one sample sequenced in a study of tissue T cells after allogeneic stem cell transplantation. The assay was immunoSEQ multiplex PCR, and TCRdb's table has in-frame clones only and misses some. The table has approximately 45,000 clones, about three quarters seen once; the top ten hold roughly 0.5%. Source material: sorted cells pooled from one or two spleens. The receptors were gathered from a pool of C57BL/6 mice in good health.

As for this clone: Gene names are mouse gene names. With the read ending 1 residue before the CDR3 end, the germline J gene is used to fill in that end. The rearrangement links TRBV29 to TRBJ1-4; 8 bases are a match to TRBD1. The trim removed 1 base at V and 8 bases at J, leaving 6 bases unmatched. Germline values: CDR1 MSHET, CDR2 SYDVDS. The CDR3 loop spans 15 amino acids. CDR3 DNA (partial): TGTGCTAGCAGTTTATACGGACAGGGTGGGGAAAGATTATTT. Translation gives CASSLYGQGGERLF. The CDR3, in full, reads CASSLYGQGGERLFF.

Concerning this clone: The listed genes are named as in mouse. The CDR3 end falls 1 residue outside the read, so it is completed with the germline J gene. The same CDR3 arises from other DNA sequences in this sample as well. The V gene is TRBV2, the J gene TRBJ1-4; perhaps TRBD1 as D (5 bases). Trimming removed 6 bases at V and 0 bases at J, with 8 bases between. Germline-derived CDR1 and CDR2 are LGHNA and YSYQKL. The CDR3 has 14 amino acids. The CDR3 bases that were read are TGTGCCAGCAGTCAACAGGTTTCCAACGAAAGATTATTT. The encoded protein is CASSQQVSNERLF. The complete CDR3 protein is CASSQQVSNERLFF.

Notes on this clone: Mouse gene names and germline throughout. The sequenced fragment ends 1 residue before the CDR3 boundary, so the rest is inferred from the germline J gene. The chain employs TRBV26 and TRBJ2-1; TRBD1 is a possible D gene (5 bases). In germline, CDR1 is KGHPV, CDR2 FQNQEV (reference sequence). Trimming took 2 bases from V and 6 from J, leaving 5 bases between them. The CDR3 totals 12 residues. The CDR3 protein is CASSLTGAEQFF. The sequenced CDR3 bases are TGTGCCAGCAGTCTGACAGGTGCTGAGCAGTTC.

Regarding this clone: These gene names are mouse names. The read finishes 1 residue shy of the CDR3 end, and the germline J gene is used to complete it. The V gene is TRBV31, the J gene TRBJ2-1; 10 nucleotides agree with TRBD2. In germline, CDR1 is GKSSPN, CDR2 SITVG. V lost 1 base, J lost 0 bases, and 3 bases stayed unmatched. The CDR3 extends over 16 amino acids. This CDR3 is CAWSPRTGGNYAEQFF. CDR3 DNA, as far as it was read: TGTGCCTGGAGTCCCAGGACTGGGGGTAACTATGCTGAGCAGTTC.

In the case of this clone: Gene names are the mouse ones. Read data end 1 residue before the CDR3 end; the end is taken from the germline J gene. The chain combines TRBV26 with TRBJ1-3, with D perhaps matching TRBD1 (6 bases). Per the germline V gene, CDR1 is KGHPV and CDR2 is FQNQEV (reference sequence). The V and J ends lost 3 bases and 0 bases respectively, with 9 bases between them. The CDR3 extends over 15 amino acids. The CDR3 bases that were read are TGTGCCAGCAGTCTTGGGACAAATTCTGGAAATACGCTCTAT. Translation gives CASSLGTNSGNTLY. The entire CDR3 is CASSLGTNSGNTLYF.

This clone was observed a few times. Germline and genes here are mouse. Read coverage stops 1 residue before the CDR3 terminus; the germline J gene supplies the remainder. V usage is TRBV3 and J usage is TRBJ2-7; D remains ambiguous. This CDR3 contains 12 residues. Germline CDR1 is SNHLY and CDR2 is FYNGKV (reference sequence). V lost 4 bases and J 2 bases, leaving 6 bases between the germline ends. CDR3: CASSSGPYEQYF. Incomplete CDR3 DNA: TGTGCCAGCAGCTCCGGGCCCTATGAACAGTAC.

There are a few counts of this clone. Mouse germline and gene names are used. Read coverage stops 1 residue before the CDR3 terminus; the germline J gene supplies the remainder. In the same sample, other DNA sequences code for this CDR3. The chain couples TRBV4 to TRBJ2-7; D uncertain. CDR1 and CDR2 from the germline V gene are LGHDT and YNNKQL (reference sequence). V lost 5 bases, J lost 0 bases, and 2 bases lay in between. The CDR3 consists of 11 residues. CDR3 in amino acids: CASSDSYEQYF. Incomplete CDR3 DNA: TGTGCCAGCAGCGACTCCTATGAACAGTAC.

Points on this clone: Germline and genes: mouse. The read ends 1 residue before the CDR3 terminus; that terminus is restored from the germline J gene. This chain links TRBV13-3 with TRBJ1-4; no reliable D call. CDR3 length: 14 residues. Germline V lookup: CDR1 NNHDY, CDR2 SYVADS. V lost 1 base, J lost 3 bases, and 7 bases lay in between. The covered CDR3 bases are TGTGCCAGCAGTGATAAGGGCGCCAACGAAAGATTATTT. Translation: CASSDKGANERLF. The whole CDR3 region reads CASSDKGANERLFF.

This clone has only one observation. Mouse gene names apply. The CDR3 end lies 1 residue beyond the end of the read and is filled in from the germline J gene. V and J are TRBV13-2 and TRBJ2-4; TRBD2 agrees at 8 bases. Losses at the gene ends were 0 bases for V and 8 bases for J; bases not matched to a gene: 2. CDR3 length equals 13 residues. Germline-derived CDR1 and CDR2 are NNHNN and SYGAGS (reference sequence). The CDR3: CASGDAWGGTLYF. The part of the CDR3 DNA that was read is TGTGCCAGCGGTGATGCATGGGGGGGCACCTTGTAC.

This clone was counted a few times. The gene symbols are mouse symbols. With the read ending 1 residue before the CDR3 end, the germline J gene is used to fill in that end. The genes are TRBV13-3 and TRBJ2-7, with 8 bases fitting TRBD2. Germline CDR1 is NNHDY and CDR2 is SYVADS. V lost 1 base, J lost 7 bases, and 4 bases stayed unmatched. The CDR3 loop spans 13 amino acids. CDR3 sequence reads: CASSDNWGWEQYF. CDR3 DNA, as far as it was read: TGTGCCAGCAGTGATAACTGGGGGTGGGAACAGTAC.

Comments on this clone: Mouse germline and gene names are used. The read comes to an end 1 residue before the CDR3 does, leaving the germline J gene to fill in the end. The chain couples TRBV5 to TRBJ1-1; 11 bases line up with TRBD1. The V gene's germline CDR1 is LGHNA and CDR2 YNLKQL (reference sequence). V lost 0 bases to trimming and J lost 1 base; unmatched junction nucleotides: 1. The CDR3 is 16 residues long. CDR3 sequence: CASSQEGTGGNTEVFF. CDR3 bases read: TGTGCCAGCAGCCAAGAGGGGACAGGGGGAAACACAGAAGTCTTC.

Notes on this clone: Mouse germline and gene names are used. The observed sequence ends 1 residue before the CDR3 terminus, with the missing tail filled in from the germline J gene. V and J are TRBV2 and TRBJ1-6, with 12 positions matching TRBD1. TRBJ1-6 is filed as an ORF, its function uncertain. The CDR3 consists of 16 residues. Germline loops: CDR1 LGHNA, CDR2 YSYQKL. V was pared by 3 bases and J by 10 bases, with 7 bases of the junction left unmatched. CDR3 sequence reads: CASSQAGTGGRSPLYF. The CDR3 bases that were read are TGTGCCAGCAGCCAGGCCGGGACAGGGGGCAGATCGCCCCTCTAC.

Of note for this clone: Germline and genes: mouse. The missing CDR3 end, 1 residue past where the read stops, is filled in from the germline J gene. The identical CDR3 is also encoded by other nucleotide sequences in the sample. The rearrangement uses TRBV1 and TRBJ2-7; 11 nucleotides match TRBD2. J gave up 4 bases and V 2 bases, and 1 base lay outside the gene matches. Germline values: CDR1 NSQYPW, CDR2 LRSPGD (reference sequence). The CDR3 totals 14 residues. The CDR3 sequence is CTCSARDWGYEQYF. CDR3 DNA, as far as it was read: TGCACCTGCAGTGCAAGGGACTGGGGGTATGAACAGTAC. Full variable domain (remainder filled in from reference TRBV1 and TRBJ2-7): VTLLEQNPRWRLVPRGQAVNLRCILKNSQYPWMSWYQQDLQKQLQWLFTLRSPGDKEVKSLPGADYLATRVTDTELRLQVANMSQGRTLYCTCSARDWGYEQYFGPGTRLTVL.

Concerning this clone: Germline and genes: mouse. The sequenced fragment ends 1 residue before the CDR3 boundary, so the rest is inferred from the germline J gene. The gene calls are TRBV26 and TRBJ2-3, with 7 bases matching TRBD2. Unmatched junction bases numbered 3, after V lost 4 bases and J lost 5 bases. The CDR3 spans 13 residues. CDR1 and CDR2 (germline): KGHPV, FQNQEV (reference sequence). Incomplete CDR3 DNA: TGTGCCAGCAGTCCCGGGGGGGAAGAAACGCTGTAT. Translating gives CASSPGGEETLY. The whole CDR3 sequence reads CASSPGGEETLYF.

Points on this clone: Gene names denote mouse genes. Read data end 1 residue before the CDR3 end; the end is taken from the germline J gene. Other DNA sequences in the sample encode the same CDR3. This chain joins TRBV5 and TRBJ2-1; 7 bases agree with TRBD2. Germline loops: CDR1 LGHNA, CDR2 YNLKQL (reference sequence). V was clipped by 0 bases and J by 3 bases; unmatched bases: 2. The CDR3 consists of 15 residues. The CDR3: CASSQDPGGYAEQFF. The sequenced part of the CDR3 DNA is TGTGCCAGCAGCCAAGATCCTGGGGGCTATGCTGAGCAGTTC.

To note about this clone: Mouse gene names apply. The sequenced fragment ends 1 residue before the CDR3 boundary, so the rest is inferred from the germline J gene. J is TRBJ1-3 and V is TRBV19, with D possibly matching TRBD1 (6 bases). The CDR3 consists of 15 residues. Germline V lookup: CDR1 FNHDT, CDR2 SITEND (reference sequence). With 4 bases removed from V and 0 bases from J, the gap between germline ends came to 11 bases. The sequenced part of the CDR3 DNA is TGTGCCAGCAGTTCACAGGGTTTTTCTGGAAATACGCTCTAT. Translation gives CASSSQGFSGNTLY. The full-length CDR3 reads as CASSSQGFSGNTLYF.

Comment on this clone: Gene names are the mouse ones. The read comes to an end 1 residue before the CDR3 does, leaving the germline J gene to fill in the end. The chain combines TRBV16 with TRBJ1-1; 10 bases fit TRBD1. The germline V gene has CDR1 SGHSA and CDR2 FRNQAP. The CDR3 is 15 residues long. V trimming: 1 base; J trimming: 3 bases; junction bases outside the gene matches: 2. The CDR3 sequence: CASSLAGTGDTEVFF. The CDR3 DNA, read in part, is TGTGCAAGCAGCTTAGCCGGGACAGGGGACACAGAAGTCTTC.

A remark on this clone: Mouse gene names and germline throughout. The CDR3 goes on 1 residue after the read ends, and that part is filled in from the germline J gene. This chain connects TRBV4 to TRBJ2-5, with 8 nucleotides matching TRBD2. The CDR3 has 14 residues. Losses at the gene ends were 5 bases for V and 2 bases for J; bases not matched to a gene: 3. Germline V lookup: CDR1 LGHDT, CDR2 YNNKQL (reference sequence). The sequenced CDR3 bases are TGTGCCAGCAGCCGACTGGGGTCCCAAGACACCCAGTAC. This sequence encodes CASSRLGSQDTQY. The CDR3, in full, reads CASSRLGSQDTQYF.

Details on this clone: Mouse gene names and germline throughout. The read stops 1 residue short of the end of the CDR3; the missing end is completed from the germline J gene. V is TRBV26 and J is TRBJ1-3, with 7 bases lining up with TRBD1. The germline gives CDR1 KGHPV, CDR2 FQNQEV (reference sequence). Trimming took 2 bases from V and 0 from J; bases not matched to a gene: 1. The CDR3 has 15 amino acids. This CDR3 reads CASSLQGVSGNTLYF. The part of the CDR3 DNA that was read is TGTGCCAGCAGTCTGCAGGGGGTTTCTGGAAATACGCTCTAT.

This clone was recorded a few times. The gene names here belong to mouse. Read data end 1 residue before the CDR3 end; the end is taken from the germline J gene. In the same sample, other DNA sequences code for this CDR3. The chain joins TRBV13-2 to TRBJ2-7, with TRBD1 identical over 7 bases. Trimming removed 2 bases from V and 4 bases from J; junction bases left unmatched: 0. CDR1 is NNHNN and CDR2 is SYGAGS in the germline V gene (reference sequence). The length of the CDR3 is 12 residues. The DNA read from the CDR3 is TGTGCCAGCGGTGAGACAGGGTATGAACAGTAC. Its translation is CASGETGYEQY. The full-length CDR3 reads as CASGETGYEQYF.

This clone was detected only once. Gene names and germline match the mouse. The CDR3 end lies 1 residue beyond the end of the read and is filled in from the germline J gene. The rearrangement uses TRBV31 and TRBJ2-7, with 8 bases that match TRBD2. V was clipped by 3 bases and J by 0 bases; unmatched bases: 4. The V gene's germline CDR1 is GKSSPN and CDR2 SITVG. This CDR3 comprises 14 residues. The CDR3 loop reads CAWRILGASYEQYF. The DNA read from the CDR3 is TGTGCCTGGAGGATACTGGGGGCCTCCTATGAACAGTAC. Supplemented by reference TRBV31 and TRBJ2-7, the full variable domain reads AQTIHQWPVAEIKAVGSPLSLGCTIKGKSSPNLYWYWQATGGTLQQLFYSITVGQVESVVQLNLSASRPKDDQFILSTEKLLLSHSGFYLCAWRILGASYEQYFGPGTRLTVL.

Concerning this clone itself: Germline and genes here are mouse. The missing CDR3 end, 1 residue past where the read stops, is filled in from the germline J gene. The gene calls are TRBV5 and TRBJ1-1, with D tentatively TRBD1 (5 bases). The CDR3 consists of 14 residues. Between the trimmed V and J ends, which lost 6 bases and 0 bases, there was a span of 11 bases. The germline V gene encodes CDR1 LGHNA and CDR2 YNLKQL (reference sequence). The sequenced CDR3 bases are TGTGCCAGCAGTCTCAGGGCTGCAAACACAGAAGTCTTC. This encodes CASSLRAANTEVF. The whole CDR3 region reads CASSLRAANTEVFF.

Comment on this clone: Any gene name here is a mouse gene name. The CDR3 end lies 1 residue beyond the end of the read and is filled in from the germline J gene. The chain combines TRBV29 with TRBJ1-1; D ambiguous. The V end lost 3 bases, the J end lost 2 bases, and 7 bases lay between the germline ends. The germline gives CDR1 MSHET, CDR2 SYDVDS. This CDR3 contains 13 residues. The CDR3 DNA, read in part, is TGTGCTAGCAGTTTTGGGGTCAACACAGAAGTCTTC. Protein sequence: CASSFGVNTEVF. The full CDR3 is CASSFGVNTEVFF. Complete variable domain (other parts from reference TRBV29 and TRBJ1-1): DMKVTQMPRYLIKRMGENVLLECGQDMSHETMYWYRQDPGLGLQLIYISYDVDSNSEGDIPKGYRVSRKKREHFSLILDSAKTNQTSVYFCASSFGVNTEVFFGKGTRLTVV.

On this clone itself: Gene names are mouse gene names. The read stops 1 residue short of the end of the CDR3; the missing end is completed from the germline J gene. The chain carries TRBV1 and TRBJ2-5; 10 positions match TRBD2. Trimming took 1 base from V and 5 from J; bases not matched to a gene: 9. The CDR3 runs to 17 residues. From germline, CDR1 is NSQYPW and CDR2 LRSPGD (reference sequence). The sequenced CDR3 bases are TGCACCTGCAGTGCAGCTGGGGGGGCGCCCTCAATAGACACCCAGTAC. Amino acids: CTCSAAGGAPSIDTQY. The full-length CDR3 reads as CTCSAAGGAPSIDTQYF.

Turning to this clone: The genes and germline here are from mouse. From the germline J gene comes the end of the CDR3, since the read stops 1 residue before it. The chain links TRBV2 to TRBJ2-5; tentative D call: TRBD1 (5 bases). There are 14 residues in the CDR3. The germline gives CDR1 LGHNA, CDR2 YSYQKL. Trimming cost V 0 bases and J 3 bases, with 7 bases left between them. Partial CDR3 DNA: TGTGCCAGCAGCCAAGATGACAGACAAGACACCCAGTAC. Amino acids: CASSQDDRQDTQY. The CDR3 in full is CASSQDDRQDTQYF.

Turning to this clone: Gene and germline names: mouse. The sequenced fragment ends 1 residue before the CDR3 boundary, so the rest is inferred from the germline J gene. The genes are TRBV5 and TRBJ2-7; 7 nucleotides match TRBD1. The CDR3 covers 13 residues. After removal of 4 bases from V and 4 bases from J, the junction contained 4 bases not matched to a gene. CDR1 and CDR2 from the germline V gene are LGHNA and YNLKQL (reference sequence). CDR3 protein: CASSPGTEYEQYF. The sequenced part of the CDR3 DNA is TGTGCCAGCAGCCCGGGGACAGAATATGAACAGTAC.

Only a few counts were recorded for this clone. The genes and germline here are from mouse. The CDR3 extends 1 residue past the end of the read, so its final part is completed from the germline J gene. This rearrangement joins TRBV13-2 to TRBJ2-7, with 7 bases lining up with TRBD2. The CDR3 extends over 15 amino acids. Per the germline V gene, CDR1 is NNHNN and CDR2 is SYGAGS (reference sequence). V trimming: 1 base; J trimming: 0 bases; junction bases outside the gene matches: 4. The CDR3 sequence is CASGDRLGLSYEQYF. The CDR3 bases that were read are TGTGCCAGCGGTGATCGACTGGGCCTCTCCTATGAACAGTAC.

Comments on this clone: The gene names here belong to mouse. Coverage ceases 1 residue before the CDR3 finishes, and the germline J gene fills in the end. This chain joins TRBV5 and TRBJ2-2; maybe TRBD1 (5 bases). The V end lost 1 base, the J end lost 3 bases, and 9 bases lay between the germline ends. CDR1 and CDR2 from the germline V gene are LGHNA and YNLKQL (reference sequence). CDR3 size: 15 residues. CDR3 bases read: TGTGCCAGCAGCCAAGCAGGACAAGACACCGGGCAGCTCTAC. It specifies CASSQAGQDTGQLY. The CDR3 in full is CASSQAGQDTGQLYF.